This is a list of T cell receptor beta chains from one sample in a study of blood T cell repertoires in COVID-19. This table comes from immunoSEQ multiplex PCR, and its TCRdb copy is limited to in-frame clones, with some not included. The sample carries about 35,000 clones, 70% to 90% recorded once. Sequenced material: peripheral blood. The receptors here all came from a human donor in a cohort sampled during active COVID-19. The CDR3 runs from the conserved cysteine through the conserved F or W. The D gene is left open where the match is weak. Clone size is given for some rows only: seen once, a few or many times, or a class if the clone is expanded.

v_call,j_call,clone_size,d_call,cdr3_aa,cdr3_nt
TRBV7-2,TRBJ2-3,once,TRBD2,CASSFPSGGGGTQYF,TGTGCCAGCAGCTTCCCTAGCGGGGGCGGTGGTACGCAGTATTTT
TRBV14,TRBJ2-5,NA,NA,CASSQTHQETQYF,TGTGCCAGCAGCCAGACTCACCAAGAGACCCAGTACTTC
TRBV6-2/TRBV6-3,TRBJ2-5,NA,TRBD2,CASSYSPLVPSGSEVETQYF,TGTGCCAGCAGTTACAGCCCCTTGGTCCCGAGCGGGAGCGAGGTGGAGACCCAGTACTTC
TRBV4-2,TRBJ1-4,NA,TRBD1,CASSRSPGQVSLTNEKLFF,TGTGCCAGCAGCCGAAGCCCCGGACAGGTCTCCTTAACTAATGAAAAACTGTTTTTT
TRBV5-6,TRBJ1-3,few,NA,CASSLWATSGNTIYF,TGTGCCAGCAGCTTGTGGGCAACCTCTGGAAACACCATATATTTT
TRBV28,TRBJ2-5,NA,TRBD1,CASSQTGRETQYF,TGTGCCAGCAGTCAGACAGGGCGAGAGACCCAGTACTTC
TRBV7-2,TRBJ2-1,NA,TRBD2,CASSISSGIFYNEQFF,TGTGCCAGCAGCATCTCTAGCGGGATTTTTTACAATGAGCAGTTCTTC
TRBV10-1,TRBJ2-2,NA,NA,CARCRFPGTSNTGELFF,TGCGCCAGATGCCGTTTCCCCGGGACATCGAACACCGGGGAGCTGTTTTTT
TRBV18,TRBJ2-3,NA,TRBD2,CASSPSGLASTDTQYF,TGTGCCAGCTCACCCTCGGGACTAGCTAGCACAGATACGCAGTATTTT
TRBV10-2,TRBJ2-2,NA,TRBD2,CASSDSLAGGRGTGELFF,TGCGCCAGCAGTGATTCCCTAGCGGGGGGCCGGGGAACCGGGGAGCTGTTTTTT
TRBV24-1,TRBJ2-3,NA,NA,CATSDLGGTDTQYF,TGTGCCACCAGTGACCTGGGGGGTACAGATACGCAGTATTTT
TRBV6-5,TRBJ2-1,once,NA,CASSETTYNEQFF,TGTGCCAGCAGCGAGACAACCTACAATGAGCAGTTCTTC
TRBV2,TRBJ2-5,NA,TRBD2,CASKEASGGAEQETQYF,TGTGCCAGCAAAGAGGCTAGCGGGGGGGCTGAACAAGAGACCCAGTACTTC
TRBV27,TRBJ1-5,NA,TRBD1,CASSSLGTGASQPQHF,TGTGCCAGCAGTTCTTTGGGGACAGGGGCTAGTCAGCCCCAGCATTTT
TRBV7-2,TRBJ1-5,once,NA,CASSAQTGSNQPQHF,TGTGCCAGCAGCGCTCAAACAGGTAGCAATCAGCCCCAGCATTTT
TRBV19,TRBJ1-5,NA,NA,CASSIWGDSNQPQHF,TGTGCCAGTAGTATATGGGGGGATAGCAATCAGCCCCAGCATTTT
TRBV5-1,TRBJ1-1,NA,TRBD1,CASSLNLQGAGTEAFF,TGCGCCAGCAGCTTGAATCTACAGGGGGCCGGCACTGAAGCTTTCTTT
TRBV6-5,TRBJ2-2,NA,NA,CASTRDMGTGELFF,TGTGCCAGCACTAGGGACATGGGCACCGGGGAGCTGTTTTTT
TRBV6-1,TRBJ1-3,few,NA,CASSEDEGTSGNTIYF,TGTGCCAGCAGTGAAGATGAGGGAACCTCTGGAAACACCATATATTTT
TRBV13,TRBJ2-5,NA,TRBD2,CASSLTGTSPQETQYF,TGTGCCAGCAGCTTAACAGGGACTAGCCCACAAGAGACCCAGTACTTC